The clone carrying this T cell receptor (beta chain) came up many times. Antigen unknown. UMIs were added to TCR cDNA along with a universal primer site when it was made by 5'RACE template switching. TCRdb reanalysed the 5' RACE reads using MiXCR and keeps one entry per CDR3 protein. The data hold 250,000 to 300,000 distinct CDR3 sequences, with approximately 8% observed a single time. The source of the sample is a study of T cells after yellow fever vaccination. The CDR3 has 15 residues. V lost 4 bases and J lost 2, with 14 bases in between. CDR1 and CDR2 from the germline V gene are SQVTM and ANQGSEA. Study-wide findings and caveats: Once the booster was given, most primary-vaccination clones reappeared, at more than 95% for CD4 and 85% to 90% for CD8. It was a small share of clonotypes that appeared in both CD4 and CD8 compartments.

The origin of this receptor is a man aged 18 to 35 who received the YFV17D yellow fever vaccine. The chain couples TRBV29-1 to TRBJ2-2; D may be TRBD2 (6 bases). Material: CD4+ T cells sorted from PBMCs, obtained 5 days after the yellow fever booster vaccination. The CDR3, as DNA: TGCAGCGTTGCTACCGGGACTGACAACACCGGGGAGCTGTTTTTT. Amino acids: CSVATGTDNTGELFF.